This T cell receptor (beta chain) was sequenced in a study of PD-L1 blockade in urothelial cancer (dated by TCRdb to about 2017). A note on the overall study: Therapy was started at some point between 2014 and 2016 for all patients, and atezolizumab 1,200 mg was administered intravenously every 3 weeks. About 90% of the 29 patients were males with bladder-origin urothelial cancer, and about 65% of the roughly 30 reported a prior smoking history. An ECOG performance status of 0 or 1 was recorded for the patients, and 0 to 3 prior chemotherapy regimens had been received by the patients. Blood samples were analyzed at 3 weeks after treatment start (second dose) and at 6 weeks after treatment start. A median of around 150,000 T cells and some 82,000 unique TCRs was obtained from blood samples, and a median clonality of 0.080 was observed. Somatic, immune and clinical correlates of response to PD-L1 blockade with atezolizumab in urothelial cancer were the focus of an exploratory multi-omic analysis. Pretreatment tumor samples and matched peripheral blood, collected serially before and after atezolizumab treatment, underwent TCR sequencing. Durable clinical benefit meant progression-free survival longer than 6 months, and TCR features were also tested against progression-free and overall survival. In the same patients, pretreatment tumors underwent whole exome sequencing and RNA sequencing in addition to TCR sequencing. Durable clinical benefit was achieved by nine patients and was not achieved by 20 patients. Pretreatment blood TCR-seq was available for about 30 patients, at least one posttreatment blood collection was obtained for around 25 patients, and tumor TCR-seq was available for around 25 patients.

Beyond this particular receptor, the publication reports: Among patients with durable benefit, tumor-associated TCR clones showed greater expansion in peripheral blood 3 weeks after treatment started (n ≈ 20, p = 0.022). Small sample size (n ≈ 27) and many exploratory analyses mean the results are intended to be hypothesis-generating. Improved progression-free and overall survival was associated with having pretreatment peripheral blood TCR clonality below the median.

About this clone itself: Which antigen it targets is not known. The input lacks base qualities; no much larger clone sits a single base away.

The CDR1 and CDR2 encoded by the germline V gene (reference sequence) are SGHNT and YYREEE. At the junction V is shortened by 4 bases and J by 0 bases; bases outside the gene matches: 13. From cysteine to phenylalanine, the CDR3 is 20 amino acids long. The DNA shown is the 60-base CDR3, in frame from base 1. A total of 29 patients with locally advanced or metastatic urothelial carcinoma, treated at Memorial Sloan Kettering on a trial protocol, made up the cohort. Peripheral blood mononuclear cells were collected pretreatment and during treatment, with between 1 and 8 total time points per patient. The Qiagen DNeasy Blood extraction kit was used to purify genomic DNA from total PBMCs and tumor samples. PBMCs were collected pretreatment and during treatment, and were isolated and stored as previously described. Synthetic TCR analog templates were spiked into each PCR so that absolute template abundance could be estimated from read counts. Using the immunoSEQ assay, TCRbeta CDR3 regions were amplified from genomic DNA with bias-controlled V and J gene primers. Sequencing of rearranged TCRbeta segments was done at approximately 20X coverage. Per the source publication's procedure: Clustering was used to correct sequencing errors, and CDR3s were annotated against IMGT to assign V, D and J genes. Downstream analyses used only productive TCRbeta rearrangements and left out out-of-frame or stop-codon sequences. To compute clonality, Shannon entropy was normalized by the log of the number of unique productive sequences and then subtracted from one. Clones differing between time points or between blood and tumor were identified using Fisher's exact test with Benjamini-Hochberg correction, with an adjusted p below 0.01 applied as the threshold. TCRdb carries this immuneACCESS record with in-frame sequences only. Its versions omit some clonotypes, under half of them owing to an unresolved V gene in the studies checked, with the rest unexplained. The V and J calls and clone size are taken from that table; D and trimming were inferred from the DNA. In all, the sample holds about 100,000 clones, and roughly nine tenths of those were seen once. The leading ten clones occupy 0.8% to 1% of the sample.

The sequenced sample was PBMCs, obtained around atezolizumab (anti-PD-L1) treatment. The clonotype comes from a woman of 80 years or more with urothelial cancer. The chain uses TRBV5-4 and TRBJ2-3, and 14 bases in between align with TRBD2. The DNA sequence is TGTGCCAGCAGCCCTGGACTAAGACTAGCGGGAGGGGTTAGCACAGATACGCAGTATTTT. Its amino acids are CASSPGLRLAGGVSTDTQYF.